The 21 T cell receptor beta chains below all came from one sample that was sequenced in a study of CD8+ T cells in alopecia areata. The treatment denotes: oral pan-JAK inhibitor, 5-10 mg twice daily. Extraction and reverse transcription of RNA yielded cDNA as the sequencing template. The protocol was immunoSEQ multiplex PCR, while the TCRdb copy is restricted to in-frame clones and leaves out a portion. Found here are 180,000 or so clones, roughly half of them singletons; the top ten hold 9.5% to 13%. This material consisted of CD8+ T cells sorted from blood, taken around week 54, from a patient treated with tofacitinib. Receptors originate from a human donor with alopecia areata.

This rearrangement joins TRBV27 to TRBJ1-5; D gene unclear. Germline assignment: CDR1 MNHEY and CDR2 SMNVEV (reference sequence). The CDR3 extends over 14 amino acids. V lost 4 bases and J 1 base, leaving 8 bases between the germline ends. The CDR3 reads CASSSVWSNQPQHF. CDR3 sequence (DNA): TGTGCCAGCAGTTCCGTCTGGAGCAATCAGCCCCAGCATTTT.

This clone appeared a few times. The chain couples TRBV5-1 to TRBJ1-1; D is unclear. This CDR3 has 15 residues. Trimming removed 0 bases from V and 0 bases from J, with 9 bases in between. Per germline, CDR1 SGHRS and CDR2 YFSETQ. For the CDR3, the DNA is TGCGCCAGCAGCTTGGATCTGGATATGAACACTGAAGCTTTCTTT. Its protein product is CASSLDLDMNTEAFF.

The V and J genes are TRBV27 and TRBJ2-7; D remains ambiguous. The germline V and J ends were trimmed by 8 bases and 2 bases, with 13 bases remaining between them. The germline gives CDR1 MNHEY, CDR2 SMNVEV (reference sequence). The CDR3 loop spans 13 amino acids. CDR3 sequence reads: CASSDGYPYEQYF. The CDR3 DNA sequence: TGTGCCAGCTCGGACGGATATCCCTACGAGCAGTACTTC.

CDR3 bases: TGTGCCAGCAGCTTAGAGGTGGTAGCGGGGGAAAGCACAGATACGCAGTATTTT. Translating it yields CASSLEVVAGESTDTQYF. The chain couples TRBV7-2 to TRBJ2-3, with 9 bases matching TRBD2. This CDR3 is 18 amino acids long. V lost 1 base, J lost 0 bases, and 8 bases stayed unmatched. Germline CDR1 is SGHTA and CDR2 is FQGNSA.

The gene calls are TRBV2 and TRBJ2-2; D unclear. Trimming pared 10 bases from V and 2 bases from J, leaving 11 bases between. This CDR3 spans 13 amino acids. CDR1 and CDR2 from the germline V gene are SNHLY and FYNNEI. CDR3 loop: CATGRLNTGELFF. In DNA form, the CDR3 reads TGTGCCACAGGCCGACTTAACACCGGGGAGCTGTTTTTT.

This clone was seen a handful of times. J is TRBJ2-5 and V is TRBV7-9; D is uncertain. In germline, CDR1 is SEHNR, CDR2 FQNEAQ (reference sequence). The CDR3 extends over 15 amino acids. V dropped 0 bases and J dropped 6 bases, with 14 bases sitting between them. The CDR3: CASSLARTEFQTQYF. Written as DNA, the CDR3 is TGTGCCAGCAGCTTAGCCCGCACGGAGTTCCAGACCCAGTACTTC.

The J gene is TRBJ2-7, the V gene TRBV5-4; tentative D call: TRBD1 (6 bases). The V gene lost 5 bases and the J gene lost 2 bases, with 11 bases spanning the gap. CDR1 SGHNT and CDR2 YYREEE come from the germline V gene (reference sequence). The CDR3 extends over 13 amino acids. The CDR3 region is CASSPDRTYEQYF. The CDR3 DNA sequence: TGTGCCAGCAGTCCCGACAGGACCTACGAGCAGTACTTC. Filled out from reference TRBV5-4 and TRBJ2-7, the complete variable domain reads ETGVTQSPTHLIKTRGQQVTLRCSSQSGHNTVSWYQQALGQGPQFIFQYYREEENGRGNFPPRFSGLQFPNYSSELNVNALELDDSALYLCASSPDRTYEQYFGPGTRLTVT.

In this sample, this clone turned up once. V gene TRBV27 combines with J gene TRBJ2-3; TRBD2 is a possible D gene (5 bases). Trimming shortened V by 6 bases and J by 9 bases, and 16 bases separated the two germline ends. CDR1 is MNHEY and CDR2 is SMNVEV in the germline V gene (reference sequence). The CDR3 covers 13 residues. The CDR3 loop reads CASSFDQLGTQYF. The DNA of the CDR3 is TGTGCCAGCAGCTTTGATCAACTAGGGACGCAGTATTTT.

This clone has just a few counts. In DNA, the CDR3 is TGTGCCAGCAGTGAAAAACGGACCAACTATGGCTACACCTTC. This codes for CASSEKRTNYGYTF. V is TRBV2 and J is TRBJ1-2; D is unclear. CDR1 is SNHLY and CDR2 is FYNNEI in the germline V gene. The V and J ends lost 2 bases and 2 bases respectively, with 9 bases between them. CDR3 length: 14 amino acids.

This clone came up a few times. The chain is built from TRBV5-1 and TRBJ1-2, with D possibly TRBD1 on 6 matching bases. The V gene's germline CDR1 is SGHRS and CDR2 YFSETQ. The CDR3 runs to 17 residues. V lost 8 bases to trimming and J lost 1 base, with 24 bases between them. In nucleotides, the CDR3 is TGCGCCAGTGGACTGAGCGGAGGACGGGACATTAACTATGGCTACACCTTC. Translation: CASGLSGGRDINYGYTF.

The chain links TRBV7-8 to TRBJ2-7, with 9 bases aligning to TRBD1. The junction had 9 bases not matched to a gene; V was cut back by 1 base and J by 5 bases. The germline V gene encodes CDR1 SGHVS and CDR2 FQNEAQ. The CDR3 has 16 amino acids. CDR3 protein: CASSLVTGTGLHEQYF. The DNA of the CDR3 is TGTGCCAGCAGCTTAGTTACCGGGACAGGGCTACACGAGCAGTACTTC. Together with reference TRBV7-8 and TRBJ2-7, the CDR3 gives the full variable domain: GAGVSQSPRYKVAKRGQDVALRCDPISGHVSLFWYQQALGQGPEFLTYFQNEAQLDKSGLPSDRFFAERPEGSVSTLKIQRTQQEDSAVYLCASSLVTGTGLHEQYFGPGTRLTVT.

Ten or more counts support this clone. The chain links TRBV9 to TRBJ1-6; no reliable D call. Trimming took 0 bases from V and 0 from J, leaving 4 bases between them. The CDR3 sequence is 15 residues long. Germline-derived CDR1 and CDR2 are SGDLS and YYNGEE. The CDR3 DNA sequence: TGTGCCAGCAGCGTAGGGGGCTCCTATAATTCACCCCTCCACTTT. Translated: CASSVGGSYNSPLHF. Variable domain in full (rest from reference TRBV9 and TRBJ1-6): DSGVTQTPKHLITATGQRVTLRCSPRSGDLSVYWYQQSLDQGLQFLIQYYNGEERAKGNILERFSAQQFPDLHSELNLSSLELGDSALYFCASSVGGSYNSPLHFGNGTRLTVT.

V usage is TRBV29-1 and J usage is TRBJ2-3; TRBD2 matches 9 bases. CDR3 length: 15 amino acids. Germline CDR1 reads SQVTM; CDR2 reads ANQGSEA. J was trimmed by 0 bases and V by 4 bases; bases with no gene match: 5. CDR3 DNA sequence: TGCAGCGTTGCTGGCGGGGGGGATAGCACAGATACGCAGTATTTT. Protein: CSVAGGGDSTDTQYF.

The rearrangement links TRBV16 to TRBJ1-2, with D possibly being TRBD1 (5 bases). The germline V and J ends were trimmed by 10 bases and 8 bases, with 23 bases remaining between them. The CDR3 totals 14 residues. CDR1 KGHSY and CDR2 FQNENV come from the germline V gene. The CDR3 loop reads CATNGGGPLRGYTF. The DNA of the CDR3 is TGTGCCACCAACGGGGGAGGACCTCTACGAGGCTACACCTTC.

As for this clone: Other nucleotide sequences from this sample produce the same CDR3. The CDR3 sequence is CASSLGTGQPQHF. In DNA, the CDR3 is TGTGCCAGCAGCTTGGGGACCGGACAGCCCCAGCATTTT. The chain is built from TRBV5-4 and TRBJ1-5; D gene unclear. With 0 bases removed from V and 7 bases from J, the gap between germline ends came to 8 bases. The CDR3 is 13 amino acids. Germline CDR1 SGHNT, CDR2 YYREEE (reference sequence).

This chain joins TRBV2 and TRBJ1-2; no clear D. CDR3 size: 10 residues. Germline V lookup: CDR1 SNHLY, CDR2 FYNNEI. V gave up 8 bases and J gave up 8 bases, with 9 bases separating them. The CDR3 DNA sequence: TGTGCCAGCGAAAGCGTGGGCTACACCTTC. Translation gives CASESVGYTF.

The V call is TRBV4-3, the J call TRBJ1-1, with D unclear. Trimming took off 3 bases at V and 1 base at J, with 15 bases between the two ends. CDR1 is LGHNA, CDR2 YSLEER, per germline. The CDR3 is 16 amino acids. DNA for the CDR3: TGCGCCAGCAGCCACACACCGGACCTAGAGAACACTGAAGCTTTCTTT. Amino acids: CASSHTPDLENTEAFF.

The chain recombines TRBV10-3 with TRBJ1-2, with D perhaps TRBD1 (5 bases). The CDR3 covers 18 residues. Trimming cost V 0 bases and J 0 bases, with 17 bases left between them. Germline CDR1 reads ENHRY; CDR2 reads SYGVKD. The CDR3 region is CAISESIGVAGTNYGYTF. The CDR3, as DNA: TGTGCCATCAGTGAGTCGATAGGTGTGGCAGGGACTAACTATGGCTACACCTTC.

This clone turned up a few times. V usage is TRBV29-1 and J usage is TRBJ2-5; TRBD1 agrees at 9 bases. The germline gives CDR1 SQVTM, CDR2 ANQGSEA. The junction had 8 bases not matched to a gene; V was cut back by 4 bases and J by 5 bases. The CDR3 extends over 14 amino acids. CDR3 sequence: CSVGGDRVQETQYF. The CDR3 bases are TGCAGCGTTGGTGGGGACAGGGTCCAGGAGACCCAGTACTTC.

The J gene is TRBJ2-3, the V gene TRBV6-6; a weak D match, TRBD2 (6 bases). This CDR3 is built from 14 residues. Germline CDR1 and CDR2: MNHNY and SVGAGI (reference sequence). V was clipped by 5 bases and J by 0 bases, with 9 bases between them. CDR3 bases: TGTGCCAGCAGTGTAGCGGCTAGCACAGATACGCAGTATTTT. Protein product: CASSVAASTDTQYF.

This clone was detected only a few times. The chain employs TRBV29-1 and TRBJ2-5, with D perhaps matching TRBD2 (5 bases). This CDR3 comprises 12 residues. CDR1 SQVTM and CDR2 ANQGSEA come from the germline V gene. The ends were cut back, 8 bases at V and 5 bases at J, with 15 bases in the middle. This chain's CDR3 is CSPIGVGETQYF. In DNA form, the CDR3 reads TGCAGCCCTATCGGGGTCGGTGAGACCCAGTACTTC.